This T cell receptor beta chain was retrieved from a study of blood T cells in healthy people across ages. Study-wide points: Donor CMV status, an unknown factor, possibly confounded changes in expanded clonotypes. Fewer expanded clones and more diversity marked long-lived versus aged donors. Roughly linearly, TCR beta diversity per million T cells fell as age increased.

The sample holds a few counts of this clonotype. The antigen is not known. V lost 6 bases to trimming and J lost 2 bases; unmatched junction nucleotides: 12. The CDR3 spans 16 residues. Germline V gene lookup returns CDR1 MNHNS and CDR2 SASEGT. PCR was performed a second time for roughly 7 to 11 cycles using a sample-barcoded 5' primer and a J-beta primer mix. One entry per CDR3 protein results from TCRdb running MiXCR on the 5' RACE reads. This table holds 800,000 to 950,000 distinct CDR3 sequences, almost 30% found once. Separately, the same data were catalogued under a study of T cells of mothers and their children. That source adds: Thymic selection molds TCR recombination products alike in related and unrelated pairs.

Input material: blood. This rearrangement joins TRBV6-1 to TRBJ2-7, with 8 bases aligning to TRBD1. This receptor was obtained from a woman between 40 and 50 years old in good health. CDR3 in DNA: TGTGCCAGCAGGAAGCGGCCGGGACAGGCCACCTACGAGCAGTACTTC. Its protein is CASRKRPGQATYEQYF.